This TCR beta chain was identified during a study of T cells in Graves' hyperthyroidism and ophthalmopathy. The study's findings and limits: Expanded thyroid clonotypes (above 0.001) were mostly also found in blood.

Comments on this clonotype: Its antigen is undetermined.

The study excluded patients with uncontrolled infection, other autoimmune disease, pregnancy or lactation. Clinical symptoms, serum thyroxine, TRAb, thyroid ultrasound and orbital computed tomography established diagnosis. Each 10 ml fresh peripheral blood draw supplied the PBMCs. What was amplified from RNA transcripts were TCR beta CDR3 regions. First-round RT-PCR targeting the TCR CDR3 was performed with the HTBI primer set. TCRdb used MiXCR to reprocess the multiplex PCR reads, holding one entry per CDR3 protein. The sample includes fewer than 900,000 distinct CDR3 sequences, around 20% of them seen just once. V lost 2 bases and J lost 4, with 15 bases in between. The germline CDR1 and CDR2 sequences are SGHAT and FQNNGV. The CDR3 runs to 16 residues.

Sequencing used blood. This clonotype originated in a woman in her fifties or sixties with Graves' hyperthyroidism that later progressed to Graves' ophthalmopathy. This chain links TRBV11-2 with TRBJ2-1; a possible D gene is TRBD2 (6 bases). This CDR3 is CASSLSLGSLYNEQFF. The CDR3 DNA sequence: TGTGCCAGCAGCTTAAGTCTCGGGAGCCTATACAATGAGCAGTTCTTC.